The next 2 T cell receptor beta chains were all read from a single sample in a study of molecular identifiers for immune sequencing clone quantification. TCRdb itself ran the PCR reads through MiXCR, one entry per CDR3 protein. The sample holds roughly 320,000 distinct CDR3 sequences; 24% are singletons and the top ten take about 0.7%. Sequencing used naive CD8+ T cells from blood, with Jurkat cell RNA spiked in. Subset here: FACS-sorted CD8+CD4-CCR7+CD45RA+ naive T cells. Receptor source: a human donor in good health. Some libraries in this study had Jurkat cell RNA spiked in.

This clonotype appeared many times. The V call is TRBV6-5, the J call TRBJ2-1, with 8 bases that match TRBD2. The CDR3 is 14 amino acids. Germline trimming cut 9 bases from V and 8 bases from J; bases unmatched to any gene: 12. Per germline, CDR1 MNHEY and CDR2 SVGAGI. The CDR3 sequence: CASNHGGGRDEQFF. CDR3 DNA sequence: TGTGCCAGTAATCACGGGGGGGGCCGCGATGAGCAGTTCTTC.

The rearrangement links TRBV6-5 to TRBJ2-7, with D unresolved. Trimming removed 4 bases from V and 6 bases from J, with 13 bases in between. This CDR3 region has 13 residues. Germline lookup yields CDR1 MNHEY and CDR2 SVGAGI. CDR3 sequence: CASSSRLLGEQYF. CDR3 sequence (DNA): TGTGCCAGCAGTTCAAGGCTCTTGGGCGAGCAGTACTTC.